The next 15 T cell receptor beta chains were all read from a single sample in a study of T cell repertoires in cytomegalovirus infection. What these receptors recognize is not known. TCRdb analysed the reads with MiXCR anew, one entry per CDR3 protein. The table lists 570,000 or so distinct CDR3 sequences, 40% of them singletons, with 48% in the top ten. The material was cultured PBMCs, obtained from culture after CMV antigen stimulation. These receptor sequences come from a human donor in good health (CMV status not recorded). Some clones in this sample may be carry-over from other donors' samples.

CDR3 sequence reads: CASSYTPRDRKKNNEQFF. CDR3 bases: TGTGCCAGCAGTTACACCCCCCGGGACAGGAAGAAGAACAATGAGCAGTTCTTC. The V and J genes are TRBV6-2 or TRBV6-3 and TRBJ2-1, with TRBD1 identical over 8 bases. The CDR3 contains 18 residues. Unmatched junction bases numbered 14, after V lost 2 bases and J lost 5 bases. CDR1 is MNHEY and CDR2 is SVGEGT in the germline V gene.

This sequence joins TRBV6-6 and TRBJ2-2; no firm D call. The CDR3 totals 15 residues. V lost 2 bases, J lost 4 bases, and 11 bases lay in between. Germline lookup yields CDR1 MNHNY and CDR2 SVGAGI (reference sequence). DNA of the CDR3: TGTGCCAGCAGTTACGAAGCTCTAAGCACCGGGGAGCTGTTTTTT. Its translation is CASSYEALSTGELFF.

The chain combines TRBV12-3 or TRBV12-4 with TRBJ2-1; TRBD2 agrees at 7 bases. CDR3 length: 15 residues. V gave up 7 bases and J gave up 6 bases; unmatched junction bases: 12. The CDR3 is CASNFQGGGSNEQFF. CDR3 bases: TGTGCCAGCAACTTCCAGGGCGGGGGTTCCAATGAGCAGTTCTTC.

This clonotype has a single count. The chain couples TRBV4-1 to TRBJ1-1; TRBD1 might be the D (6 bases). V was clipped by 2 bases and J by 6 bases, with 10 bases between them. In germline, CDR1 is MGHRA, CDR2 YSYEKL. The CDR3 length is 13 residues. In DNA form, the CDR3 reads TGCGCCAGCAGCCAAACAGGGTCCGCTGAAGCTTTCTTT. Its protein is CASSQTGSAEAFF.

Only a few counts were recorded for this clonotype. The chain combines TRBV4-3 with TRBJ1-1; no reliable D call. V was cut by 2 bases and J by 5 bases, with 12 bases left in between. The length of the CDR3 is 14 residues. Germline CDR1 is LGHNA and CDR2 is YSLEER. The CDR3 DNA reads TGCGCCAGCAGCCAAAAAGGTTATGGGACTGAAGCTTTCTTT. Amino acid sequence: CASSQKGYGTEAFF.

This clonotype was observed a few times. The chain links TRBV7-8 to TRBJ1-3; TRBD1 matches at 9 bases. This CDR3 spans 16 amino acids. Germline CDR1 and CDR2: SGHVS and FQNEAQ. Losses at the gene ends were 5 bases for V and 2 bases for J; bases not matched to a gene: 7. CDR3 sequence: CASSLRDRAAGNTIYF. The CDR3 DNA reads TGTGCCAGCAGCCTCAGGGACAGGGCTGCTGGAAACACCATATATTTT.

This clonotype appeared a few times. This rearrangement joins TRBV2 to TRBJ1-1; 8 nucleotides line up with TRBD1. The CDR3 contains 14 residues. Germline V CDR1 and CDR2: SNHLY, FYNNEI. The trim removed 10 bases at V and 5 bases at J, leaving 12 bases unmatched. The CDR3 protein is CATRDRSDWTEAFF. The CDR3 DNA sequence: TGTGCCACCCGGGACAGGAGCGATTGGACTGAAGCTTTCTTT.

This clonotype was counted between two and nine times. The chain carries TRBV7-2 and TRBJ1-2; 7 bases are a match to TRBD1. Germline V gene lookup returns CDR1 SGHTA and CDR2 FQGNSA. The CDR3 covers 15 residues. Germline trimming cut 5 bases from V and 3 bases from J; bases unmatched to any gene: 9. This CDR3 reads CASSPRTGSDYGYTF. The DNA of the CDR3 is TGTGCCAGCAGCCCTAGGACAGGCTCGGACTATGGCTACACCTTC. Based on the CDR3 plus reference TRBV7-2 and TRBJ1-2, the full variable domain is GAGVSQSPSNKVTEKGKDVELRCDPISGHTALYWYRQSLGQGLEFLIYFQGNSAPDKSGLPSDRFSAERTGGSVSTLTIQRTQQEDSAVYLCASSPRTGSDYGYTFGSGTRLTVV.

In this sample, this clonotype turned up a few times. The CDR3 DNA is TGTGCCAGCAGCTTGTCCCCGGGACTAGAGTACAATGAGCAGTTCTTC. It translates to CASSLSPGLEYNEQFF. J is TRBJ2-1 and V is TRBV5-4; the match to TRBD2 covers 8 bases. This CDR3 is built from 16 residues. Germline assignment: CDR1 SGHNT and CDR2 YYREEE (reference sequence). The junction had 7 bases not matched to a gene; V was cut back by 1 base and J by 4 bases.

V is TRBV12-3 or TRBV12-4 and J is TRBJ2-2, with 8 positions matching TRBD1. With 6 bases clipped from V and 4 bases from J, the junction kept 7 bases outside the gene matches. CDR3 length: 15 amino acids. Written as DNA, the CDR3 is TGTGCCAGCAGCCCCGGACAGGGCGGCACCGGGGAGCTGTTTTTT. Its protein is CASSPGQGGTGELFF.

This clonotype showed up just a few times. The rearrangement links TRBV6-6 to TRBJ2-7, with 7 nucleotides matching TRBD1. This CDR3 is 15 amino acids long. V trimming: 7 bases; J trimming: 1 base; junction bases outside the gene matches: 10. Germline V gives CDR1 MNHNY, CDR2 SVGAGI (reference sequence). CDR3 sequence: CASTLRGDSSYEQYF. The CDR3 coding sequence is TGTGCCAGCACCCTAAGAGGGGACAGTTCCTACGAGCAGTACTTC.

This rearrangement joins TRBV12-5 to TRBJ1-1; 7 bases match TRBD1. Germline CDR1 is LGHNT and CDR2 is FRNRAP. This CDR3 is built from 17 residues. With 1 base clipped from V and 1 base from J, the junction kept 9 bases outside the gene matches. The CDR3 bases are TGTGCTAGTGGTTTGGACCCAAGACAGGGTGGGAACACTGAAGCTTTCTTT. Protein: CASGLDPRQGGNTEAFF.

This clonotype was picked up a small number of times. The J gene is TRBJ2-1, the V gene TRBV6-1, with D perhaps assigned TRBD1 or TRBD2 (6 bases each). V was trimmed by 2 bases and J by 15 bases, leaving 14 bases between them. This CDR3 contains 12 residues. The germline V gene has CDR1 MNHNS and CDR2 SASEGT. CDR3 nucleotides: TGTGCCAGCAGTGAATACTGGGGGGCTCCGTTCTTC. It yields the protein CASSEYWGAPFF.

The V and J genes are TRBV20-1 and TRBJ2-3; 8 bases line up with TRBD2. Per the germline V gene, CDR1 is DFQATT and CDR2 is SNEGSKA (reference sequence). V was pared by 6 bases and J by 1 base, with 12 bases of the junction left unmatched. The CDR3 totals 16 residues. CDR3 sequence reads: CSARTSPVWGTDTQYF. Written as DNA, the CDR3 is TGCAGTGCGCGGACTAGCCCGGTGTGGGGCACAGATACGCAGTATTTT.

The table lists this clonotype with a few counts. This rearrangement joins TRBV6-5 to TRBJ1-2; D is possibly TRBD1 (6 bases). The V gene lost 3 bases and the J gene lost 7 bases, with 18 bases spanning the gap. The CDR3 covers 15 residues. The germline gives CDR1 MNHEY, CDR2 SVGAGI. CDR3 DNA sequence: TGTGCCAGCAGTTATTGGGGGGGCGGACTTTTTGGCTACACCTTC. Protein product: CASSYWGGGLFGYTF.